This entry describes one T cell receptor (beta chain). There is no known antigen for this receptor. No much larger clone is present one base from it, and per-base qualities are unavailable. This record comes from a study of blood T cell repertoires in COVID-19 (dated by TCRdb to 2018 to 2021). At the level of the whole study: Samples from collaborators originated in the United States, Italy and Spain and spanned both the acute and convalescent phases of COVID-19. The prospective study material was composed of cDNA or gDNA derived from T cells, B-cell-depleted T cells, or PBMCs. Deeply sampled blood TCRbeta repertoires from subjects exposed to, actively infected with, or recovered from COVID-19 were included in the dataset. Nearly every sample came with metadata listing a de-identified subject ID, COVID-19 status, age in years and sex. The repertoires were released in a freely available public database meant as a resource for research on the immune response to SARS-CoV-2. Samples came from the ongoing ImmuneRACE study (first 160 participants) plus 1,254 subjects from 6 global collaborators. Where HLA class I and class II types were available, the types were taken from metadata supplied by the sample provider, not from assay-based typing.

Collaborating institutions collected whole blood in K2EDTA tubes following their own protocols. Collaborator samples were shipped for TCRbeta analysis as frozen whole blood, isolated PBMCs, or DNA extracted from either sample type. TCRbeta CDR3 regions were amplified from genomic DNA using the immunoSEQ Assay, a bias-controlled multiplex PCR. As for how the authors treated the data: Nucleated cell counts per sample were estimated from amplification of reference gene primers within the assay. To quantify the absolute abundance of each unique TCRbeta CDR3 rearrangement, sequence reads were collapsed and filtered. For each sample, productive Simpson clonality was calculated as the square root of Simpson's diversity index over productive rearrangements. Sourced from immuneACCESS, this table was stored by TCRdb with only in-frame sequences that have V and J called. A share of the clones is absent; for the studies checked, an unresolved V gene accounts for under half, and the remainder has no known explanation. V, J and clone size are taken as reported in that table, and D and trimming were inferred from the DNA itself. For this sample there are about 160,000 clones; about 93% appear just once. 4.6% of the sample comes from the top ten.

V loses 5 bases, J loses 0 bases, and the germline ends lie 11 bases apart. In the germline V gene, CDR1 corresponds to MDHEN and CDR2 to SYDVKM. The CDR3, from cysteine to phenylalanine, totals 16 residues. The kept DNA is CDR3 alone, 48 bases in frame from the first base. The paper's findings and limits, for the study overall: How much clinical and demographic metadata was included differed by source and by participant, and the metadata was provided uncurated.

The chain is assembled from TRBV28 and TRBJ1-6, with the D gene not confidently named. Sequencing was performed on peripheral blood. This clonotype originated in a woman aged 45-59 years with acute or convalescent COVID-19. The CDR3 region reads CASSDRGISYNSPLHF. DNA sequence: TGTGCCAGCAGTGACCGAGGGATCTCCTATAATTCACCCCTCCACTTT.